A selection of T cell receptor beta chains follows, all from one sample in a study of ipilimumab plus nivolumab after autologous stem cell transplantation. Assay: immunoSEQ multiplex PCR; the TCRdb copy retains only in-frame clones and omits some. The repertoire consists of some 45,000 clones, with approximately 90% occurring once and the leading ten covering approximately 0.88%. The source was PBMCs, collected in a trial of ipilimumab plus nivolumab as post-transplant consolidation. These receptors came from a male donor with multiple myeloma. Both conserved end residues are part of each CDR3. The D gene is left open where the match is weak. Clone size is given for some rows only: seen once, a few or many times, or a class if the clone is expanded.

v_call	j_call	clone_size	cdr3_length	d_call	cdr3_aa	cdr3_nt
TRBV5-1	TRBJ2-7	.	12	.	CASSFPGYEQYF	TGCGCCAGCAGCTTCCCTGGCTACGAGCAGTACTTC
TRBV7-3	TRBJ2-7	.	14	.	CASSLNEGPYEQYF	TGTGCCAGCAGCTTAAACGAGGGACCCTACGAGCAGTACTTC
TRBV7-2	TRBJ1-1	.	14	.	CASSLSFRDTEAFF	TGTGCCAGCAGCTTATCCTTTCGGGACACTGAAGCTTTCTTT
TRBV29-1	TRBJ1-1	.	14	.	CSVHVTALLTEAFF	TGCAGCGTTCACGTCACCGCCTTGCTGACTGAAGCTTTCTTT
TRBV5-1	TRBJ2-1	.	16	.	CASSSLFGPQDNEQFF	TGCGCCAGCAGCTCCCTCTTCGGGCCCCAGGACAATGAGCAGTTCTTC
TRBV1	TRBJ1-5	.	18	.	CTSSQAFLSWPGNQPQHF	TGCACCAGCAGCCAAGCCTTCTTGTCGTGGCCCGGCAATCAGCCCCAGCATTTT
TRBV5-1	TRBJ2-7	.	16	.	CASSPSPAGSSYEQYF	TGCGCCAGCAGCCCCTCCCCGGCGGGAAGCTCCTACGAGCAGTACTTC
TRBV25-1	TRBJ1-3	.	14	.	CASRDTYSGNTIYF	TGTGCCAGCAGGGACACTTACTCTGGAAACACCATATATTTT
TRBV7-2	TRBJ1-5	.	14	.	CASSSLGGNQPQHF	TGTGCCAGCAGCTCCCTCGGTGGCAATCAGCCCCAGCATTTT
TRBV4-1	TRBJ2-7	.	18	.	CASSQTHPSASWPSEQYF	TGCGCCAGCAGCCAAACCCACCCCTCAGCAAGCTGGCCGAGCGAGCAGTACTTC
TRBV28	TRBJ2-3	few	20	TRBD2	CASRGLRGLAGGPGEGTQYF	TGTGCCAGCAGGGGACTCAGAGGACTAGCGGGAGGGCCAGGGGAGGGTACGCAGTATTTT
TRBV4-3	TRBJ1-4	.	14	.	CASSGHGQGEKLFF	TGCGCCAGCAGCGGACACGGACAAGGGGAAAAACTGTTTTTT
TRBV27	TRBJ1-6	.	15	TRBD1	CASSPTGTGFSPLHF	TGTGCCAGCAGCCCAACCGGGACAGGGTTTTCACCCCTCCACTTT
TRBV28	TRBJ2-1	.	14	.	CASSPRDSYNEQFF	TGTGCCAGCAGTCCCCGGGACTCGTACAATGAGCAGTTCTTC
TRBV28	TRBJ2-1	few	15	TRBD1	CASTSGDRAYNEQFF	TGTGCCAGCACGTCGGGGGACAGGGCCTACAATGAGCAGTTCTTC
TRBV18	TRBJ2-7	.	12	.	CATATGLDEQYF	TGTGCCACCGCCACAGGGCTGGACGAGCAGTACTTC
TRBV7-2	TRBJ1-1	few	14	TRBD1	CASSFGGTGLEAFF	TGTGCCAGCAGCTTTGGTGGGACAGGGCTTGAAGCTTTCTTT